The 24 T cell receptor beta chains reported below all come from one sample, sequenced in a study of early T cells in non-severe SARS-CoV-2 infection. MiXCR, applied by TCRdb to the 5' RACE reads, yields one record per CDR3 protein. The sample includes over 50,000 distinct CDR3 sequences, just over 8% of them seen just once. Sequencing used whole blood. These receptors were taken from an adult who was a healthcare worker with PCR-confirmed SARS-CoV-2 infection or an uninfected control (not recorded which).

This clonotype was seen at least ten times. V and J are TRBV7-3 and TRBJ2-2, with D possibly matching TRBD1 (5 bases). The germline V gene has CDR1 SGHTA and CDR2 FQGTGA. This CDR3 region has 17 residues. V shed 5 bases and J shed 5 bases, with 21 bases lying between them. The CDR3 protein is CASSPLGQGLQTGELFF. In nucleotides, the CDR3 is TGTGCCAGCAGCCCTCTTGGGCAGGGTCTACAAACCGGGGAGCTGTTTTTT.

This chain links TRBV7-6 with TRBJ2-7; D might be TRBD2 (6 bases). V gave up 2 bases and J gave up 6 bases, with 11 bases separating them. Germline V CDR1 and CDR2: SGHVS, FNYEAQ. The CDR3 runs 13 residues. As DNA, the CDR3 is TGTGCCAGCAGCTTACTCGGGAGTCGCGAGCAGTACTTC. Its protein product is CASSLLGSREQYF.

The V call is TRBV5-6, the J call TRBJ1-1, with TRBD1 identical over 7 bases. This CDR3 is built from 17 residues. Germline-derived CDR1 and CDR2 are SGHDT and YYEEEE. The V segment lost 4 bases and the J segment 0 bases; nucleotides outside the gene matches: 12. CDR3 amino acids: CASSDYLEGALNTEAFF. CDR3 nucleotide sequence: TGTGCCAGCAGCGATTATCTCGAGGGGGCTTTGAACACTGAAGCTTTCTTT.

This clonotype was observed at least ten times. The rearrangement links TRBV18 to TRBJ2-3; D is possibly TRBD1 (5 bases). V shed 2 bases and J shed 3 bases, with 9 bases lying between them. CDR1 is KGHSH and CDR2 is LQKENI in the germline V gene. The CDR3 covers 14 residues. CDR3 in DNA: TGTGCCAGCTCACCAACGGCAGGGACAGATACGCAGTATTTT. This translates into CASSPTAGTDTQYF.

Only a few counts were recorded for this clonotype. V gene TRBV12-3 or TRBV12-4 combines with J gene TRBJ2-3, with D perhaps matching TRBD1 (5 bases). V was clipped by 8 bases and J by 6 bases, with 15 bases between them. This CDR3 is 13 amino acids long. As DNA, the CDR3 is TGTGCCAGCCAGGGCGTACTCAGTGATACGCAGTATTTT. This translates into CASQGVLSDTQYF.

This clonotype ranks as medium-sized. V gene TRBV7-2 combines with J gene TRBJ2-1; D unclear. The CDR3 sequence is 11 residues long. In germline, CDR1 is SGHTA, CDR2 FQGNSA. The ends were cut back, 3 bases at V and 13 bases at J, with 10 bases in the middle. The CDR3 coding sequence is TGTGCCAGCAGCTTGCAGGAGTCTCAGTTCTTC. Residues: CASSLQESQFF.

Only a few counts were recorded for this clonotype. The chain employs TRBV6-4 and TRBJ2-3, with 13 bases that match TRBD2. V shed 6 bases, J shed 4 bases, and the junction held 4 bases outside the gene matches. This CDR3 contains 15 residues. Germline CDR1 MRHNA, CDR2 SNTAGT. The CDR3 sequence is CASSPTSGGADTQYF. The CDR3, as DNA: TGTGCCAGCAGCCCTACTAGCGGGGGGGCAGATACGCAGTATTTT.

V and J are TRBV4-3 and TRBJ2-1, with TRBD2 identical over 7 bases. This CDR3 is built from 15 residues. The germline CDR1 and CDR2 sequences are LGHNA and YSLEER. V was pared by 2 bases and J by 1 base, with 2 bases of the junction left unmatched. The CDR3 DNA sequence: TGCGCCAGCAGCCAACTAGCGGATTCCTACAATGAGCAGTTCTTC. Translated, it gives CASSQLADSYNEQFF.

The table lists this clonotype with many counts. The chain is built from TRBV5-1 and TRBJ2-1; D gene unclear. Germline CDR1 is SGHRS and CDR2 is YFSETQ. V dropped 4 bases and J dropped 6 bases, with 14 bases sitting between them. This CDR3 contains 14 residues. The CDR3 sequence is CASSVAKVPNEQFF. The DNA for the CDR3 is TGCGCCAGCAGCGTGGCCAAGGTGCCCAATGAGCAGTTCTTC.

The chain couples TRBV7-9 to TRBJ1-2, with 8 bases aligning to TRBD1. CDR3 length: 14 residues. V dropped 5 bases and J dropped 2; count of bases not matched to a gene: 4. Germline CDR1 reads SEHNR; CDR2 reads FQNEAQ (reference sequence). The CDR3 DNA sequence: TGTGCCAGCAGCGCCTGGACAGGGAACTATGGCTACACCTTC. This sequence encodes CASSAWTGNYGYTF. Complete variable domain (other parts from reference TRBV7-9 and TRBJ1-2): DTGVSQNPRHKITKRGQNVTFRCDPISEHNRLYWYRQTLGQGPEFLTYFQNEAQLEKSRLLSDRFSAERPKGSFSTLEIQRTEQGDSAMYLCASSAWTGNYGYTFGSGTRLTVV.

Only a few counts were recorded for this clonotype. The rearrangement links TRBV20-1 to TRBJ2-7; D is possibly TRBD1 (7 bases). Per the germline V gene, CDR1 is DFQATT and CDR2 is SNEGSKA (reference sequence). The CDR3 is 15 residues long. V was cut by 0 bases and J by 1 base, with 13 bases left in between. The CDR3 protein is CSARDWRDSSYEQYF. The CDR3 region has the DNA TGCAGTGCTAGAGATTGGAGGGACAGTTCCTACGAGCAGTACTTC.

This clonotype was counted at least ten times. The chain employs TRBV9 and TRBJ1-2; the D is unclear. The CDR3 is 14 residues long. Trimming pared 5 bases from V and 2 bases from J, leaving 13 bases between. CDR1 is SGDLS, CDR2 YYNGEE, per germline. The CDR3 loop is CASRSLGYNYGYTF. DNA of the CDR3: TGTGCCAGCAGGTCCCTTGGTTACAACTATGGCTACACCTTC.

CDR3: CASTRATGELFF. The CDR3 nucleotides are TGTGCCAGCACCAGGGCCACCGGGGAGCTGTTTTTT. V is TRBV6-1 and J is TRBJ2-2; maybe TRBD1 (5 bases). Trimming pared 7 bases from V and 4 bases from J, leaving 7 bases between. The CDR3 runs 12 residues. CDR1 and CDR2 from the germline V gene are MNHNS and SASEGT.

This chain's CDR3 is CASSPGLGHNEQFF. The CDR3 DNA reads as TGTGCCAGCAGCCCAGGGCTAGGGCACAATGAGCAGTTCTTC. The rearrangement uses TRBV7-3 and TRBJ2-1; perhaps TRBD1 as D (5 bases). The CDR3 contains 14 residues. Germline loops: CDR1 SGHTA, CDR2 FQGTGA. Trimming took 5 bases from V and 5 from J, leaving 13 bases between them. Supplemented by reference TRBV7-3 and TRBJ2-1, the full variable domain reads GAGVSQTPSNKVTEKGKYVELRCDPISGHTALYWYRQSLGQGPEFLIYFQGTGAADDSGLPNDRFFAVRPEGSVSTLKIQRTERGDSAVYLCASSPGLGHNEQFFGPGTRLTVL.

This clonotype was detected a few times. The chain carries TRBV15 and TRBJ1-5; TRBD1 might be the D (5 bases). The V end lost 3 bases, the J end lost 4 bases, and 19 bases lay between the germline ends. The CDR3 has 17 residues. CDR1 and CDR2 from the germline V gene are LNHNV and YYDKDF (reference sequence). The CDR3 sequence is CATSRDLGTPENQPQHF. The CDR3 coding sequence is TGTGCCACCAGCAGGGACCTTGGGACCCCTGAAAATCAGCCCCAGCATTTT.

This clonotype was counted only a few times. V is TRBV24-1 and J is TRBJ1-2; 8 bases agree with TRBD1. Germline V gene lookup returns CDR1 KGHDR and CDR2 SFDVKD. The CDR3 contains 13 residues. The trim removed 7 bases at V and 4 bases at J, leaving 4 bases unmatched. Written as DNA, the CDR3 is TGTGCCACCAGCCGGACAGGGAGCTATGGCTACACCTTC. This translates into CATSRTGSYGYTF.

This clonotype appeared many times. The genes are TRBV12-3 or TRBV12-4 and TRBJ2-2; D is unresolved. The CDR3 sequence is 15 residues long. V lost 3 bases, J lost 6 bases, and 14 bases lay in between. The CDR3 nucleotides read TGTGCCAGCAGTTTGAACAGAGCACTTTCCGGGGAGCTGTTTTTT. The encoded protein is CASSLNRALSGELFF.

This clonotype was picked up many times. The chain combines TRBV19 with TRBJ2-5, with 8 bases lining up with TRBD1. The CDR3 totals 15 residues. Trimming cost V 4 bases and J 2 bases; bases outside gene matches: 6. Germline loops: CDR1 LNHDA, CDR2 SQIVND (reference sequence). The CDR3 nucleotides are TGTGCCAGTAGTAGAGGACAGGGACCACAAGAGACCCAGTACTTC. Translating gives CASSRGQGPQETQYF.

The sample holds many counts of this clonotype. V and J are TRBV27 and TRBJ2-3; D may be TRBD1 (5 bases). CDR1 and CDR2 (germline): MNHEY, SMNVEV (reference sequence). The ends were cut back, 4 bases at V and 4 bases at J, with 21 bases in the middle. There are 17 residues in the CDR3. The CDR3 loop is CASSSLPGNFGADTQYF. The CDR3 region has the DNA TGTGCCAGCAGTTCATTGCCAGGGAATTTCGGCGCAGATACGCAGTATTTT.

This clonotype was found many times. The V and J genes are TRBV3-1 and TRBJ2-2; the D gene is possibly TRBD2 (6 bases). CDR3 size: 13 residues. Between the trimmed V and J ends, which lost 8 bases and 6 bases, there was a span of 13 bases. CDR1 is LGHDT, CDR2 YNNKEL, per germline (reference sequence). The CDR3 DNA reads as TGTGCCAGCCTGGGGGGTAAACCCGGGGAGCTGTTTTTT. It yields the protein CASLGGKPGELFF.

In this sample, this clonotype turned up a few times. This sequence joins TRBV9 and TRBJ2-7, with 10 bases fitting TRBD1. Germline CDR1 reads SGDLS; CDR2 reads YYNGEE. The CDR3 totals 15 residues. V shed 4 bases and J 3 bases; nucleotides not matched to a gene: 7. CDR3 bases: TGTGCCAGCAGCTGGGGACAGGGGCCCGTCTACGAGCAGTACTTC. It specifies CASSWGQGPVYEQYF.

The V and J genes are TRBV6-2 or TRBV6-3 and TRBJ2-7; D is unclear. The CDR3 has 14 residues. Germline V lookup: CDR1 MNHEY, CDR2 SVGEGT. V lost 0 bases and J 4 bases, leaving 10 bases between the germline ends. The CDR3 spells CASSYSSQAYEQYF. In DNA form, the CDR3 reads TGTGCCAGCAGTTACTCGTCACAAGCGTACGAGCAGTACTTC.

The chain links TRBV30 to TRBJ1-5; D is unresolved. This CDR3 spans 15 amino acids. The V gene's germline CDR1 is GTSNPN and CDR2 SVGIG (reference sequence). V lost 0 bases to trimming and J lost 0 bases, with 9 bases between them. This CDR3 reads CAWSVDENSNQPQHF. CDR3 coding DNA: TGTGCCTGGAGTGTGGACGAAAATAGCAATCAGCCCCAGCATTTT.

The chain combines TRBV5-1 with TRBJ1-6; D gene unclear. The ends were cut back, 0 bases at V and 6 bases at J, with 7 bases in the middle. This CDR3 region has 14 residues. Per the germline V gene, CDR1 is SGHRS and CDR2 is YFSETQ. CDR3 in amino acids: CASSLELSNSPLHF. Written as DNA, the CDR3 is TGCGCCAGCAGCTTGGAACTGTCTAATTCACCCCTCCACTTT.